The 8 T cell receptor beta chains presented below share a single source sample, sequenced in a study of sequential checkpoint blockade in melanoma. Sequenced by immunoSEQ multiplex PCR; TCRdb stores in-frame clones only, minus some. The sample lists about 22,000 clones; 80% to 85% were seen once. Treatment in this sample: randomized to nivolumab then ipilimumab (arm A) or the reverse (arm B). The sequenced sample was CD8+ T cells sorted from blood (inferred from file names), obtained from a patient given nivolumab and ipilimumab in sequence. Receptors were obtained from a human donor with melanoma.

V gene TRBV27 combines with J gene TRBJ2-6, with D possibly TRBD1 on 6 matching bases. CDR1 and CDR2 from the germline V gene are MNHEY and SMNVEV (reference sequence). The CDR3 consists of 15 residues. Trimming cost V 7 bases and J 4 bases, with 14 bases left between them. CDR3: CASTLGGAGANVLTF. For the CDR3, the DNA is TGTGCCAGCACCTTAGGGGGTGCCGGGGCCAACGTCCTGACTTTC. The complete variable domain, with remaining parts taken from reference TRBV27 and TRBJ2-6, reads EAQVTQNPRYLITVTGKKLTVTCSQNMNHEYMSWYRQDPGLGLRQIYYSMNVEVTDKGDVPEGYKVSRKEKRNFPLILESPSPNQTSLYFCASTLGGAGANVLTFGAGSRLTVL.

This chain links TRBV9 with TRBJ1-2, with 7 positions matching TRBD1. Germline CDR1 and CDR2: SGDLS and YYNGEE. The CDR3 extends over 16 amino acids. Trimming took 2 bases from V and 2 from J; bases not matched to a gene: 9. The CDR3 protein is CASSVRSSGQNYGYTF. In nucleotides, the CDR3 is TGTGCCAGCAGCGTGCGGTCATCGGGACAGAACTATGGCTACACCTTC.

This clone was seen a few times. CDR3 in DNA: TGTGCCAGCAGCCAGGGACTGGAGGCTCTCGAGGAGACCCAGTACTTC. This codes for CASSQGLEALEETQYF. The V and J genes are TRBV7-6 and TRBJ2-5, with D perhaps TRBD2 (6 bases). This CDR3 has 16 amino acids. Germline V gene lookup returns CDR1 SGHVS and CDR2 FNYEAQ. Trimming removed 5 bases from V and 5 bases from J, with 21 bases in between.

This clone was observed a handful of times. The V and J genes are TRBV4-3 and TRBJ1-5, with D uncertain. V was trimmed by 0 bases and J by 0 bases, leaving 9 bases between them. The CDR3 is 16 amino acids. CDR1 LGHNA and CDR2 YSLEER come from the germline V gene. In DNA form, the CDR3 reads TGCGCCAGCAGCCAAGAATACAGCGGTAGCAATCAGCCCCAGCATTTT. This encodes CASSQEYSGSNQPQHF.

The sample holds a few counts of this clone. As DNA, the CDR3 is TGCAGCGCCAGTTTAAACTCCTACGAGCAGTACTTC. Translation: CSASLNSYEQYF. V is TRBV29-1 and J is TRBJ2-7; no clear D gene. V shed 7 bases and J shed 0 bases, with 10 bases lying between them. CDR3 length: 12 residues. Germline V gene sequence: CDR1 SQVTM, CDR2 ANQGSEA.

V is TRBV29-1 and J is TRBJ2-1, with TRBD2 identical over 10 bases. The CDR3 has 14 residues. V lost 2 bases and J lost 7; bases outside the gene matches: 5. CDR1 is SQVTM, CDR2 ANQGSEA, per germline. CDR3 in DNA: TGCAGCGTTGAATACCTAGCGGGAGATAATGAGCAGTTCTTC. Translation: CSVEYLAGDNEQFF.

The chain recombines TRBV4-1 with TRBJ2-7; 10 positions match TRBD2. Trimming cost V 1 base and J 1 base; bases outside gene matches: 4. The CDR3 runs 16 residues. Germline values: CDR1 MGHRA, CDR2 YSYEKL. DNA of the CDR3: TGCGCCAGCAGCCAAGCTAGCGGGAGAAGGTCCTACGAGCAGTACTTC. Protein product: CASSQASGRRSYEQYF.

The CDR3 bases are TGTGCCAGCAGCCCCCAAGACAGGGCCGAGCAGTACTTC. Translation: CASSPQDRAEQYF. The chain recombines TRBV4-2 with TRBJ2-5, with 7 nucleotides matching TRBD1. The end of the DNA is better explained by TRBJ2-7, so the J call may be wrong. CDR3 size: 13 residues. Germline V lookup: CDR1 LGHNA, CDR2 YNFKEQ.